Shown below are 13 T cell receptor beta chains from a single sample sequenced in a study of T cell responses to AZD1222 COVID-19 vaccine. Assay used: immunoSEQ multiplex PCR; TCRdb lists only in-frame clones, some missing. The sample consists of about 190,000 clones, about 92% of them appearing once. Sequences were derived from peripheral blood, sampled on day 0 of AZD1222 vaccination. These receptors all stem from an adult in good health.

The chain joins TRBV7-8 to TRBJ1-1; TRBD1 matches 9 bases. CDR1 is SGHVS and CDR2 is FQNEAQ in the germline V gene. The CDR3 runs to 16 residues. Trimming removed 5 bases from V and 1 base from J; junction bases left unmatched: 8. CDR3 nucleotides: TGTGCCAGCAGCCCCACAGGGGGCGCCTGGAACACTGAAGCTTTCTTT. Its translation: CASSPTGGAWNTEAFF.

The V gene is TRBV12-3 or TRBV12-4, the J gene TRBJ1-6; D remains unclear. The CDR3 extends over 13 amino acids. V was clipped by 7 bases and J by 12 bases, with 16 bases between them. The CDR3 here is CASTRAGSRPLHF. The CDR3 bases are TGTGCCAGCACTAGAGCAGGCTCCCGACCCCTCCACTTT.

The rearrangement links TRBV5-1 to TRBJ2-7; D not certain. Trimming removed 6 bases at V and 5 bases at J, with 9 bases between. The CDR3 covers 11 residues. Per the germline V gene, CDR1 is SGHRS and CDR2 is YFSETQ. This CDR3 is CASTDYHEQYF. CDR3 DNA sequence: TGCGCCAGCACCGATTACCACGAGCAGTACTTC.

The CDR3 here is CASSPEEGRGYTF. CDR3 sequence (DNA): TGTGCCAGCAGCCCAGAGGAGGGGAGAGGCTACACCTTC. This chain uses TRBV11-2 with TRBJ1-2; TRBD1 is a possible D gene (5 bases). The CDR3 extends over 13 amino acids. Germline CDR1 reads SGHAT; CDR2 reads FQNNGV. With 5 bases removed from V and 8 bases from J, the gap between germline ends came to 15 bases.

The chain carries TRBV5-1 and TRBJ2-3; D is unresolved. Germline V gene sequence: CDR1 SGHRS, CDR2 YFSETQ. This CDR3 contains 13 residues. V was shortened by 7 bases and J by 0 bases, with 9 bases between the two germline ends. CDR3 DNA: TGCGCCAGCCATGGCGGAAGCACAGATACGCAGTATTTT. Its translation: CASHGGSTDTQYF.

This rearrangement joins TRBV10-1 to TRBJ2-7, with 8 bases lining up with TRBD2. V lost 7 bases, J lost 3 bases, and 11 bases stayed unmatched. The CDR3 is 15 residues long. CDR1 and CDR2 (germline): WNHNN, SYGVQD (reference sequence). The CDR3 region is CASTSPSGSIYEQYF. In DNA form, the CDR3 reads TGCGCCAGCACCTCTCCGAGCGGGAGTATCTACGAGCAGTACTTC.

V gene TRBV5-1 combines with J gene TRBJ1-2; 7 bases are shared with TRBD1. Germline V gene sequence: CDR1 SGHRS, CDR2 YFSETQ. This CDR3 region has 15 residues. The V segment lost 2 bases and the J segment 4 bases; nucleotides outside the gene matches: 8. CDR3 DNA: TGCGCCAGCAGCTTCCGGGACAGCCTCCCCTATGGCTACACCTTC. Residues: CASSFRDSLPYGYTF.

V usage is TRBV21-1 and J usage is TRBJ2-1; the table's TRBD1 call for D was not verified on the DNA. TRBV21-1 is an annotated pseudogene. The CDR3 consists of 16 residues. CDR3 sequence (DNA): TGTGCCAGCACCCCCGGGATGAGACAGGGGTACAATGAGCAGTTCTTC. Amino acids: CASTPGMRQGYNEQFF.

This chain uses TRBV14 with TRBJ2-7, with D unresolved. With 2 bases removed from V and 2 bases from J, the gap between germline ends came to 13 bases. CDR1 is SGHDN and CDR2 is FVKESK in the germline V gene. The CDR3 sequence is 15 residues long. The CDR3 sequence is CASSQRIAGAYEQYF. The DNA of the CDR3 is TGTGCCAGCAGCCAAAGGATCGCAGGAGCCTACGAGCAGTACTTC.

The genes are TRBV5-1 and TRBJ2-2; D remains ambiguous. The germline gives CDR1 SGHRS, CDR2 YFSETQ. The CDR3 is 13 residues long. Deletions cut 2 bases from V and 1 base from J, with 3 bases between. The CDR3 DNA reads TGCGCCAGCAGCTTTGGGAACACCGGGGAGCTGTTTTTT. It yields the protein CASSFGNTGELFF.

This clone has a single count. This rearrangement joins TRBV5-4 to TRBJ2-2; D unclear. In germline, CDR1 is SGHNT, CDR2 YYREEE (reference sequence). V was cut by 4 bases and J by 2 bases, with 15 bases left in between. The CDR3 is made up of 16 amino acids. The CDR3 nucleotides are TGTGCCAGCAGCGCACCGAACAATTTCAACACCGGGGAGCTGTTTTTT. Residues: CASSAPNNFNTGELFF.

Details on this clone: Because the CDR3's place on the DNA is in doubt, the DNA is left out and the CDR3 is given as listed by TCRdb. The V and J genes are TRBV5-1 and TRBJ1-1. Germline lookup yields CDR1 SGHRS and CDR2 YFSETQ. Termini included, the CDR3 measures 15 amino acids. The chain's CDR3 is CASILGSEQNTEAFF.

This rearrangement joins TRBV10-1 to TRBJ2-3, with 7 positions matching TRBD1. Trimming cost V 3 bases and J 3 bases; bases outside gene matches: 3. CDR1 and CDR2 (germline): WNHNN, SYGVQD (reference sequence). There are 14 residues in the CDR3. The DNA of the CDR3 is TGCGCCAGCAGTGACGGACAGGCGACAGATACGCAGTATTTT. Protein sequence: CASSDGQATDTQYF.